This T cell receptor beta chain was retrieved from a study of cytomegalovirus exposure and HLA in healthy donors. Germline CDR1 and CDR2: GTSNPN and SVGIG (reference sequence). The CDR3 length is 14 residues. With V trimmed by 1 base and J by 7 bases, 6 bases remained unmatched. Primers for the PCR totalled 60 Vbeta and 13 Jbeta. The assay was immunoSEQ multiplex PCR, and TCRdb's table has in-frame clones only and misses some. The sample lists about 250,000 clones, about nine tenths occurring once. For this clone: The antigen is not known.

Study results and caveats: There were reportedly fewer N-insertions in an Asian-associated ancestry cluster than the roughly 680-donor mean, in a later analysis. The authors listed approximately 160 TCR beta chains as cytomegalovirus-associated.

The sample comprised PBMCs. This TCR came from a girl between 2 and 10 years old in good health and CMV-seronegative. V and J are TRBV30 and TRBJ2-2; 7 bases are a match to TRBD1. The CDR3, as DNA: TGTGCCTGGAGTGAGGGGGCGAGGGGCGGGGAGCTGTTTTTT. It codes for CAWSEGARGGELFF.